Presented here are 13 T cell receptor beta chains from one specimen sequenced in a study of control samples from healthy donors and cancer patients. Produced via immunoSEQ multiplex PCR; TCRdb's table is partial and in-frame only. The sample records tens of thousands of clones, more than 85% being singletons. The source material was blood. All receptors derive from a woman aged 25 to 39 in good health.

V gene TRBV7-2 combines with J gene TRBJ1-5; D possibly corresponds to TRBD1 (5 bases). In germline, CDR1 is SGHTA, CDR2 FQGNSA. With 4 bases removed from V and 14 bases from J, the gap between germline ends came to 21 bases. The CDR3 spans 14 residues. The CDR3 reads CASSSPGTELLKHF. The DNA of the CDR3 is TGTGCCAGCAGCTCTCCCGGGACGGAGTTATTAAAGCATTTT.

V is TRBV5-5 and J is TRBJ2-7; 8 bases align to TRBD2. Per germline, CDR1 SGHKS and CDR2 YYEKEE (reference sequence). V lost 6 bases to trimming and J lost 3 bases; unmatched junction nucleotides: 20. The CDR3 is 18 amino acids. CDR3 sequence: CASNHREGRTSLFYEQYF. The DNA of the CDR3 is TGTGCCAGCAACCACAGGGAAGGTAGGACTAGCTTATTCTACGAGCAGTACTTC. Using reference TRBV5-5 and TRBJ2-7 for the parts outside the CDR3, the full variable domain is DAGVTQSPTHLIKTRGQQVTLRCSPISGHKSVSWYQQVLGQGPQFIFQYYEKEERGRGNFPDRFSARQFPNYSSELNVNALLLGDSALYLCASNHREGRTSLFYEQYFGPGTRLTVT.

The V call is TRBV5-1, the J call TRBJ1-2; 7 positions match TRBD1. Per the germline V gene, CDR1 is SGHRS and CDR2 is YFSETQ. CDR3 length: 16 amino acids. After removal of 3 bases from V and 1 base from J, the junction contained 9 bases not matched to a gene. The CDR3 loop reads CASSSLTGILNYGYTF. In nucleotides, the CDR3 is TGCGCCAGCAGCTCCCTGACAGGGATCCTTAACTATGGCTACACCTTC.

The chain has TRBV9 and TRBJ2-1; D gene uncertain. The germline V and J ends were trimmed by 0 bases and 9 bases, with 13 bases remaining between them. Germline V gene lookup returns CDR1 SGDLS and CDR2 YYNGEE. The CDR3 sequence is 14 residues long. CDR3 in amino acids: CASSVGQVGSEQFF. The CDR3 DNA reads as TGTGCCAGCAGCGTAGGCCAGGTAGGAAGTGAGCAGTTCTTC.

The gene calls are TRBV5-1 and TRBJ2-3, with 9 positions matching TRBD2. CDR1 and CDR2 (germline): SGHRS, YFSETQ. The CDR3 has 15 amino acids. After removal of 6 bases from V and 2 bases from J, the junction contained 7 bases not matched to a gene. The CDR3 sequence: CASKNSGGPTDTQYF. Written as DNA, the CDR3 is TGCGCCAGCAAGAACAGCGGGGGGCCCACAGATACGCAGTATTTT.

The CDR3 coding sequence is TGTGCCAGCAGTTTTAGCGGTTCAGATACGCAGTATTTT. Protein product: CASSFSGSDTQYF. The chain combines TRBV6-5 with TRBJ2-3; weak D call: TRBD2 (6 bases). Germline values: CDR1 MNHEY, CDR2 SVGAGI. V was shortened by 4 bases and J by 4 bases, with 9 bases between the two germline ends. This CDR3 is built from 13 residues.

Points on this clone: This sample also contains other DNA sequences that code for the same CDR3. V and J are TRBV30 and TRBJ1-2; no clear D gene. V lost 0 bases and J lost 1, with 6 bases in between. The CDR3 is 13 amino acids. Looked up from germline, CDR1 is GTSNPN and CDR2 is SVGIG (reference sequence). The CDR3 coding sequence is TGTGCCTGGAGTGTACACGGTAACTATGGCTACACCTTC. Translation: CAWSVHGNYGYTF.

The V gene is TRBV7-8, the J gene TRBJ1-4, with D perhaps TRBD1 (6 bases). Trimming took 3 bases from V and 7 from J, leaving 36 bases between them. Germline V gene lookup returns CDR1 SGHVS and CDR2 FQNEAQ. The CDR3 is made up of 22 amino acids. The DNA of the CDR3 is TGTGCCAGCAGCTTTGCCCTCCCTCGCGGGTCCATCAACAGGGCAGTGAGTGAAAAACTGTTTTTT. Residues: CASSFALPRGSINRAVSEKLFF.

CDR3 bases: TGTGCCAGCAGCGCAGCAGGAGAGCCCCAGCATTTT. Its protein product is CASSAAGEPQHF. The J gene is TRBJ1-5, the V gene TRBV6-5; D remains unclear. CDR3 size: 12 residues. The V gene's germline CDR1 is MNHEY and CDR2 SVGAGI. V was pared by 6 bases and J by 8 bases, with 11 bases between.

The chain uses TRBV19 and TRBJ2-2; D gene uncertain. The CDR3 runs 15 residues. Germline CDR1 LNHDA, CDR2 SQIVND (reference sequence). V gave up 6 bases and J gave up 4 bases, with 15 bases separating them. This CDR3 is CASRYSLTVTGELFF. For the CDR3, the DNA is TGTGCCAGTAGATACTCCTTGACTGTCACCGGGGAGCTGTTTTTT.

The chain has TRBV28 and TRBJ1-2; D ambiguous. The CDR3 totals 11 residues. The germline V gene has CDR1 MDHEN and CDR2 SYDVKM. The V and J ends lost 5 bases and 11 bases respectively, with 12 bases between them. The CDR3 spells CASSPPKGYTF. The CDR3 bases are TGTGCCAGCAGTCCCCCGAAGGGTTACACCTTC.

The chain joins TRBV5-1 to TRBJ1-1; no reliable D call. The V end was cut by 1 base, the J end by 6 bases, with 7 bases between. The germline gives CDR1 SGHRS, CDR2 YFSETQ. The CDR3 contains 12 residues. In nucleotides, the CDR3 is TGCGCCAGCAGCTTGTTCGGCGCTGAAGCTTTCTTT. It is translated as CASSLFGAEAFF.

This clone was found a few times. The CDR3 DNA follows: TGTGCAAGTCACCGGTACAATGAGCAGTTCTTC. This codes for CASHRYNEQFF. This chain joins TRBV12-2 and TRBJ2-1; TRBD2, the table's D call, lacks a check against the DNA. TRBV12-2 is deemed a pseudogene. The CDR3 is 11 amino acids.